These 20 T cell receptor beta chains came from one sample sequenced in a study of blood T cell repertoires in COVID-19. Assay used: immunoSEQ multiplex PCR; TCRdb lists only in-frame clones, some missing. The table has under 300,000 clones, 88% seen once. Input material: PBMCs or T cells enriched from blood (not recorded which). These receptors all stem from a woman aged 55-69 years in a cohort exposed to, infected with or recovered from COVID-19 (not recorded which).

The J gene is TRBJ2-2, the V gene TRBV10-1; 8 bases match TRBD1. Per germline, CDR1 WNHNN and CDR2 SYGVQD (reference sequence). Trimming at V came to 5 bases and at J to 5 bases, leaving 4 bases not matched to a gene. The CDR3 sequence is 14 residues long. The CDR3 protein is CASSSGGATGELFF. The CDR3 nucleotides read TGCGCCAGCAGTTCAGGGGGCGCGACCGGGGAGCTGTTTTTT.

A word on this clone: Other nucleotide sequences in the sample specify the same CDR3. This chain uses TRBV18 with TRBJ2-1, with D uncertain. The CDR3 contains 15 residues. Trimming took 3 bases from V and 0 from J, leaving 9 bases between them. Germline-derived CDR1 and CDR2 are KGHSH and LQKENI. DNA of the CDR3: TGTGCCAGCTCACCCTCTGCGAGCTCCTACAATGAGCAGTTCTTC. Translated, it gives CASSPSASSYNEQFF.

The genes are TRBV5-4 and TRBJ2-2, with 8 bases fitting TRBD1. The CDR3 extends over 15 amino acids. Germline lookup yields CDR1 SGHNT and CDR2 YYREEE (reference sequence). Trimming cost V 4 bases and J 4 bases; bases outside gene matches: 6. Written as DNA, the CDR3 is TGTGCCAGCAGCCCGACAGGGGCGGGCACCGGGGAGCTGTTTTTT. Residues: CASSPTGAGTGELFF.

The gene calls are TRBV10-3 and TRBJ2-7; 9 bases map to TRBD2. The CDR3 loop spans 13 amino acids. Germline values: CDR1 ENHRY, CDR2 SYGVKD. V dropped 8 bases and J dropped 0; count of bases not matched to a gene: 2. CDR3 sequence: CAIRLADSYEQYF. CDR3 DNA: TGTGCCATCCGACTAGCGGACTCCTACGAGCAGTACTTC.

The chain is built from TRBV24-1 and TRBJ2-2; D is perhaps TRBD1 (5 bases). From germline, CDR1 is KGHDR and CDR2 SFDVKD. The CDR3 runs 15 residues. V lost 2 bases and J lost 4, with 10 bases in between. CDR3 sequence reads: CATSDSWGSTGELFF. CDR3 DNA sequence: TGTGCCACCAGTGATTCATGGGGCTCCACCGGGGAGCTGTTTTTT.

The rearrangement links TRBV19 to TRBJ2-1; TRBD2 matches at 16 bases. This CDR3 region has 17 residues. V was pared by 0 bases and J by 8 bases, with 4 bases of the junction left unmatched. Germline V lookup: CDR1 LNHDA, CDR2 SQIVND (reference sequence). Here the CDR3 DNA reads TGTGCCAGTAGTATAGAGGGACTAGCGGGAGGGTTCGATGAGCAGTTCTTC. It translates to CASSIEGLAGGFDEQFF.

The rearrangement joins TRBV4-3 to TRBJ2-7; a weak D match, TRBD1 (6 bases). Trimming cost V 0 bases and J 5 bases, with 26 bases left between them. Germline CDR1 and CDR2: LGHNA and YSLEER. This CDR3 is built from 19 residues. CDR3 protein: CASSQDQLHGEQGVNEQYF. Here the CDR3 DNA reads TGCGCCAGCAGCCAAGACCAACTCCACGGCGAACAGGGTGTGAACGAGCAGTACTTC.

V and J are TRBV27 and TRBJ1-2; 8 positions agree with TRBD1. The CDR3 covers 14 residues. CDR1 is MNHEY and CDR2 is SMNVEV in the germline V gene (reference sequence). V gave up 4 bases and J gave up 4 bases; unmatched junction bases: 5. CDR3 region: CASSWEGTGYGYTF. CDR3 sequence (DNA): TGTGCCAGCAGTTGGGAAGGGACAGGCTATGGCTACACCTTC.

The V call is TRBV24-1, the J call TRBJ1-2; TRBD1 might be the D (6 bases). V dropped 4 bases and J dropped 1 base, with 6 bases sitting between them. Germline CDR1 KGHDR, CDR2 SFDVKD. There are 13 residues in the CDR3. The CDR3 spells CATSDRGNYGYTF. CDR3 DNA: TGTGCCACCAGTGACAGGGGTAACTATGGCTACACCTTC.

Worth noting for this clone: One end of the junction does not line up with germline, which may come from a read error. The gene calls are TRBV7-7 and TRBJ2-1; TRBD2 matches 7 bases. The CDR3 is 15 residues long. Germline CDR1 is SSHAT and CDR2 is FNYEAQ (reference sequence). CDR3 DNA: TGTGCTAGCAGCTTAGGCGGGGGCTCCTACAATGAGCAGTTCTTC. Its translation is CASSLGGGSYNEQFF.

This clone appeared many times. The gene calls are TRBV20-1 and TRBJ2-7, with a weak D call TRBD2 (6 bases). Germline assignment: CDR1 DFQATT and CDR2 SNEGSKA (reference sequence). Deletions cut 6 bases from V and 5 bases from J, with 11 bases between. The CDR3 has 11 amino acids. The CDR3 region is CSARRGNEQYF. As DNA, the CDR3 is TGCAGTGCAAGGCGGGGCAACGAGCAGTACTTC.

The chain combines TRBV14 with TRBJ2-7; 10 nucleotides match TRBD1. From germline, CDR1 is SGHDN and CDR2 FVKESK. Trimming at V came to 4 bases and at J to 3 bases, leaving 9 bases not matched to a gene. The CDR3 runs 16 residues. The CDR3 region has the DNA TGTGCCAGCAGCCTAACCCGGGACAGGGGACACTACGAGCAGTACTTC. Translation: CASSLTRDRGHYEQYF.

The chain carries TRBV5-8 and TRBJ2-1, with 7 bases identical to TRBD2. Per the germline V gene, CDR1 is SGHTS and CDR2 is YDEGEE. The ends lost 4 bases at V and 8 bases at J; junction bases unmatched: 12. This CDR3 region has 15 residues. CDR3 nucleotide sequence: TGTGCCAGCAGCCCCCCCGCGGGAGTATCCTATGAGCAGTTCTTC. As protein: CASSPPAGVSYEQFF.

V usage is TRBV18 and J usage is TRBJ2-7; tentative D call: TRBD1 (6 bases). CDR3 size: 15 residues. Germline lookup yields CDR1 KGHSH and CDR2 LQKENI. V lost 4 bases, J lost 3 bases, and 16 bases lay in between. The CDR3 DNA follows: TGTGCCAGCTCACGCCTTCGGGACACAAACTACGAGCAGTACTTC. It specifies CASSRLRDTNYEQYF. The complete variable domain, with remaining parts taken from reference TRBV18 and TRBJ2-7, reads NAGVMQNPRHLVRRRGQEARLRCSPMKGHSHVYWYRQLPEEGLKFMVYLQKENIIDESGMPKERFSAEFPKEGPSILRIQQVVRGDSAAYFCASSRLRDTNYEQYFGPGTRLTVT.

This sequence joins TRBV7-3 and TRBJ1-2; 9 bases match TRBD1. The CDR3 covers 15 residues. V lost 5 bases to trimming and J lost 7 bases; unmatched junction nucleotides: 11. CDR1 is SGHTA, CDR2 FQGTGA, per germline. The CDR3 nucleotides read TGTGCCAGCAGCCACACGGACAGGGGAAGCGGTGGCTACACCTTC. Protein: CASSHTDRGSGGYTF.

The V and J genes are TRBV19 and TRBJ1-1, with TRBD1 as a possible D gene (6 bases). Germline lookup yields CDR1 LNHDA and CDR2 SQIVND (reference sequence). This CDR3 spans 15 amino acids. V shed 5 bases and J shed 3 bases, with 16 bases lying between them. CDR3 bases: TGTGCCAGTAGTCCCGTGGACAGAAGGGACACTGAAGCTTTCTTT. Protein sequence: CASSPVDRRDTEAFF. Filled out from reference TRBV19 and TRBJ1-1, the complete variable domain reads DGGITQSPKYLFRKEGQNVTLSCEQNLNHDAMYWYRQDPGQGLRLIYYSQIVNDFQKGDIAEGYSVSREKKESFPLTVTSAQKNPTAFYLCASSPVDRRDTEAFFGQGTRLTVV.

V usage is TRBV5-1 and J usage is TRBJ2-3, with D tentatively TRBD2 (5 bases). The CDR3 is 15 amino acids. CDR1 is SGHRS, CDR2 YFSETQ, per germline. V dropped 6 bases and J dropped 6 bases, with 20 bases sitting between them. The CDR3 sequence: CASKASLQSGDTQYF. The CDR3 coding sequence is TGCGCCAGCAAGGCTAGCTTACAATCTGGGGATACGCAGTATTTT.

This clone showed up just once. The V call is TRBV7-3, the J call TRBJ2-1; 9 bases agree with TRBD2. From germline, CDR1 is SGHTA and CDR2 FQGTGA. The CDR3 runs to 16 residues. Germline trimming cut 5 bases from V and 3 bases from J; bases unmatched to any gene: 8. The CDR3 sequence: CASSRWTSVYYNEQFF. The CDR3 DNA reads as TGTGCCAGCAGCCGCTGGACTAGCGTTTACTACAATGAGCAGTTCTTC.

V gene TRBV10-1 combines with J gene TRBJ2-5; 7 bases align to TRBD2. After removal of 1 base from V and 2 bases from J, the junction contained 10 bases not matched to a gene. Germline assignment: CDR1 WNHNN and CDR2 SYGVQD (reference sequence). CDR3 length: 17 residues. The CDR3 here is CASSEFFERECQETQYF. DNA of the CDR3: TGCGCCAGCAGTGAGTTTTTTGAGCGGGAATGTCAAGAGACCCAGTACTTC.

This chain connects TRBV27 to TRBJ1-2; D is unresolved. Germline V CDR1 and CDR2: MNHEY, SMNVEV (reference sequence). The CDR3 is 11 amino acids. Trimming cost V 6 bases and J 8 bases, with 10 bases left between them. The CDR3, as DNA: TGTGCCAGCAGGAACTTCCGGGGCTACACCTTC. This encodes CASRNFRGYTF.